Included here is one TCR beta chain sequence, with context. Its antigen is not known. The sample originates from a study of T cells in Graves' hyperthyroidism and ophthalmopathy. The study, taken as a whole, reports: The majority of expanded thyroid clonotypes above 0.001 also appeared in blood.

Exclusions: uncontrolled infection, other autoimmune disease, pregnancy, lactation. J gave up 2 bases and V 0 bases, and 6 bases lay outside the gene matches. The CDR3 sequence is 17 residues long. CDR1 is MNHEY, CDR2 SVGAGI, per germline. RNA transcripts yielded amplified TCR beta CDR3 regions. TCR CDR3 regions were first amplified by RT-PCR with HTBI primers. TCRdb called the multiplex PCR reads again in MiXCR, with one record for every CDR3 protein. The data contain more than 350,000 distinct CDR3 sequences, roughly 15% of them singletons. What was sequenced was blood. The chain links TRBV6-5 to TRBJ2-5; TRBD2 matches 10 bases. The TCR sequence derives from a woman in her fifties or sixties with Graves' ophthalmopathy. For the CDR3, the DNA is TGTGCCAGCAGTTACTCCAAGACTAGCGGGTTACAAGAGACCCAGTACTTC. The encoded protein is CASSYSKTSGLQETQYF.